A single sample gave rise to the 24 T cell receptor beta chains below, sequenced in a study of T cells after yellow fever vaccination. One entry per CDR3 protein, called by TCRdb with MiXCR from the 5' RACE reads. The table has a few hundred thousand distinct CDR3 sequences, 17% seen once. The sequencing here drew on PBMCs, taken less than 6 days after the first yellow fever vaccination. These receptors originate from a man aged 18 to 35 who received the YFV17D yellow fever vaccine.

This clonotype has more than one count but fewer than ten. The J gene is TRBJ1-5, the V gene TRBV12-5; D gene ambiguous. CDR3 length equals 13 residues. Germline CDR1 LGHNT, CDR2 FRNRAP. The V end was cut by 0 bases, the J end by 7 bases, with 7 bases between. The CDR3 DNA reads TGTGCTAGTGGTTTGGTACTGGGACAGCCCCAGCATTTT. Amino acid sequence: CASGLVLGQPQHF.

The rearrangement uses TRBV4-3 and TRBJ1-2, with D unclear. V was pared by 0 bases and J by 8 bases, with 13 bases between. Per germline, CDR1 LGHNA and CDR2 YSLEER. This CDR3 spans 14 amino acids. CDR3 residues: CASSQDAQERGYTF. In DNA form, the CDR3 reads TGCGCCAGCAGCCAAGATGCCCAGGAAAGGGGCTACACCTTC.

In its sample, this clonotype was seen a few times. V usage is TRBV27 and J usage is TRBJ2-7, with no clear D. The CDR3 is 10 amino acids. Germline assignment: CDR1 MNHEY and CDR2 SMNVEV (reference sequence). Trimming pared 8 bases from V and 4 bases from J, leaving 6 bases between. The CDR3 region has the DNA TGTGCCAGCTTTGCTTACGAGCAGTACTTC. Amino acid sequence: CASFAYEQYF.

This rearrangement joins TRBV20-1 to TRBJ1-1; D gene uncertain. The CDR3 is made up of 15 amino acids. The germline gives CDR1 DFQATT, CDR2 SNEGSKA (reference sequence). V was clipped by 3 bases and J by 3 bases, with 17 bases between them. The CDR3 nucleotides are TGCAGTGCTAGGCAAGCTGGAGGGCAGGACACTGAAGCTTTCTTT. Translating gives CSARQAGGQDTEAFF.

The V call is TRBV29-1, the J call TRBJ2-3; 9 positions match TRBD2. V lost 1 base, J lost 3 bases, and 11 bases stayed unmatched. Germline V gene lookup returns CDR1 SQVTM and CDR2 ANQGSEA. The CDR3 loop spans 17 amino acids. The DNA for the CDR3 is TGCAGCGTTGAAGTTGCGGGGGGGCCGAGGCGGACAGATACGCAGTATTTT. This encodes CSVEVAGGPRRTDTQYF.

This clonotype was counted a few times. This chain links TRBV7-2 with TRBJ2-7, with D uncertain. Germline lookup yields CDR1 SGHTA and CDR2 FQGNSA. CDR3 length: 13 amino acids. Between the trimmed V and J ends, which lost 4 bases and 2 bases, there was a span of 9 bases. The CDR3: CASSSPTAYEQYF. For the CDR3, the DNA is TGTGCCAGCAGCTCCCCGACGGCCTACGAGCAGTACTTC.

There are a few counts of this clonotype. The chain joins TRBV5-4 to TRBJ1-2; 9 nucleotides agree with TRBD1. V trimming: 1 base; J trimming: 8 bases; junction bases outside the gene matches: 9. Germline values: CDR1 SGHNT, CDR2 YYREEE (reference sequence). The CDR3 runs to 15 residues. The CDR3 DNA sequence: TGTGCCAGCAGCTTGACCCAACAGGGGGCGGTGGGCTACACCTTC. As protein: CASSLTQQGAVGYTF.

In this sample, this clonotype turned up a few times. The rearrangement joins TRBV7-9 to TRBJ2-5; D gene ambiguous. This CDR3 is 14 amino acids long. The germline V and J ends were trimmed by 3 bases and 2 bases, with 10 bases remaining between them. Germline V gene lookup returns CDR1 SEHNR and CDR2 FQNEAQ (reference sequence). CDR3 loop: CASSFSVPQETQYF. The CDR3 DNA sequence: TGTGCCAGCAGCTTTTCTGTCCCTCAAGAGACCCAGTACTTC.

This clonotype was recorded a few times. The chain uses TRBV12-3 or TRBV12-4 and TRBJ2-7; TRBD1 matches at 12 bases. The CDR3 runs to 14 residues. The V segment lost 7 bases and the J segment 4 bases; nucleotides outside the gene matches: 5. The CDR3 DNA sequence: TGTGCCAGCAAGGGGACAGGGGGCTTGTACGAGCAGTACTTC. It specifies CASKGTGGLYEQYF.

This clonotype was recorded at least ten times. The chain links TRBV7-2 to TRBJ2-1, with D tentatively TRBD2 (5 bases). The V gene's germline CDR1 is SGHTA and CDR2 FQGNSA. The CDR3 length is 12 residues. V lost 8 bases and J lost 0, with 5 bases in between. The CDR3 spells CASGSSYNEQFF. The CDR3 region has the DNA TGTGCCAGCGGGAGCTCCTACAATGAGCAGTTCTTC. Supplemented by reference TRBV7-2 and TRBJ2-1, the full variable domain reads GAGVSQSPSNKVTEKGKDVELRCDPISGHTALYWYRQSLGQGLEFLIYFQGNSAPDKSGLPSDRFSAERTGGSVSTLTIQRTQQEDSAVYLCASGSSYNEQFFGPGTRLTVL.

This clonotype was seen a few times. J is TRBJ1-2 and V is TRBV7-9; D might be TRBD1 (5 bases). The CDR3 is made up of 14 amino acids. Germline V lookup: CDR1 SEHNR, CDR2 FQNEAQ (reference sequence). V lost 1 base and J lost 5, with 11 bases in between. The CDR3 sequence is CASSLGWGKYGYTF. CDR3 bases: TGTGCCAGCAGCTTAGGATGGGGCAAATATGGCTACACCTTC. Full variable domain (rest looked up from reference TRBV7-9 and TRBJ1-2): DTGVSQNPRHKITKRGQNVTFRCDPISEHNRLYWYRQTLGQGPEFLTYFQNEAQLEKSRLLSDRFSAERPKGSFSTLEIQRTEQGDSAMYLCASSLGWGKYGYTFGSGTRLTVV.

This clonotype was counted a few times. The chain uses TRBV7-8 and TRBJ2-2; possible D gene TRBD1, 6 bases. Trimming left V 1 base short and J 13 bases short, with 19 bases between. The CDR3 length is 15 residues. Germline V gives CDR1 SGHVS, CDR2 FQNEAQ. The CDR3 DNA sequence: TGTGCCAGCAGCTTAGAGCCGGGACAACCTCCTGGGCTGTTTTTT. It is translated as CASSLEPGQPPGLFF.

The chain carries TRBV7-2 and TRBJ2-5; D is unclear. The germline CDR1 and CDR2 sequences are SGHTA and FQGNSA. V was trimmed by 0 bases and J by 5 bases, leaving 10 bases between them. This CDR3 region has 14 residues. The CDR3 region is CASSLARSSETQYF. CDR3 sequence (DNA): TGTGCCAGCAGCTTAGCCCGGTCCTCGGAGACCCAGTACTTC. Drawing the rest from reference TRBV7-2 and TRBJ2-5, the complete variable domain is GAGVSQSPSNKVTEKGKDVELRCDPISGHTALYWYRQSLGQGLEFLIYFQGNSAPDKSGLPSDRFSAERTGGSVSTLTIQRTQQEDSAVYLCASSLARSSETQYFGPGTRLLVL.

This clonotype has only a few counts. V gene TRBV7-3 combines with J gene TRBJ2-5, with 9 bases aligning to TRBD1. The germline gives CDR1 SGHTA, CDR2 FQGTGA. The CDR3 is made up of 16 amino acids. V gave up 2 bases and J gave up 5 bases; unmatched junction bases: 9. The CDR3, as DNA: TGTGCCAGCAGCTTACCCTCGGACAGGGGATTTGAGACCCAGTACTTC. Protein sequence: CASSLPSDRGFETQYF.

This clonotype was observed a handful of times. The chain employs TRBV11-2 and TRBJ2-3, with TRBD2 matching 11 bases. Trimming cost V 5 bases and J 5 bases; bases outside gene matches: 12. Looked up from germline, CDR1 is SGHAT and CDR2 is FQNNGV. This CDR3 spans 17 amino acids. The CDR3 protein is CASSELAGAASRDTQYF. In nucleotides, the CDR3 is TGTGCCAGCAGCGAACTAGCGGGGGCCGCCTCTCGAGATACGCAGTATTTT. Together with reference TRBV11-2 and TRBJ2-3, the CDR3 gives the full variable domain: EAGVAQSPRYKIIEKRQSVAFWCNPISGHATLYWYQQILGQGPKLLIQFQNNGVVDDSQLPKDRFSAERLKGVDSTLKIQPAKLEDSAVYLCASSELAGAASRDTQYFGPGTRLTVL.

The chain carries TRBV6-1 and TRBJ1-2; D might be TRBD1 (5 bases). Trimming cost V 6 bases and J 2 bases, with 19 bases left between them. CDR1 MNHNS and CDR2 SASEGT come from the germline V gene. The CDR3 spans 16 residues. This CDR3 is CASSPLGGISNYGYTF. The CDR3 coding sequence is TGTGCCAGCAGCCCTTTGGGGGGGATTTCAAACTATGGCTACACCTTC.

The chain couples TRBV12-3 or TRBV12-4 to TRBJ2-7; TRBD1 might be the D (5 bases). This CDR3 is built from 13 residues. Trimming pared 4 bases from V and 2 bases from J, leaving 9 bases between. The CDR3 region has the DNA TGTGCCAGCAGTTCACAGGCGACCTACGAGCAGTACTTC. Protein sequence: CASSSQATYEQYF.

This clonotype was detected a few times. The rearrangement uses TRBV27 and TRBJ2-4, with 7 bases that match TRBD1. The germline CDR1 and CDR2 sequences are MNHEY and SMNVEV (reference sequence). The CDR3 runs 16 residues. The V and J ends lost 5 bases and 0 bases, in that order; junction bases with no gene match: 7. The CDR3 DNA reads as TGTGCCAGCAGTCTAGGGACAGTACTAGCCAAAAACATTCAGTACTTC. This codes for CASSLGTVLAKNIQYF.

This clonotype has a handful of counts. The rearrangement uses TRBV7-3 and TRBJ2-1; D not certain. V was pared by 3 bases and J by 13 bases, with 16 bases between. In germline, CDR1 is SGHTA, CDR2 FQGTGA. The CDR3 sequence is 13 residues long. The CDR3 reads CASSLVGTSPQFF. The CDR3 DNA reads TGTGCCAGCAGCTTGGTGGGAACCAGCCCTCAGTTCTTC.

The CDR3 protein is CASRSGLSTDTQYF. DNA for the CDR3: TGTGCCAGCAGGTCGGGACTATCCACAGATACGCAGTATTTT. The chain recombines TRBV7-2 with TRBJ2-3, with 7 positions matching TRBD2. The germline V gene encodes CDR1 SGHTA and CDR2 FQGNSA. Losses at the gene ends were 6 bases for V and 2 bases for J; bases not matched to a gene: 5. The CDR3 covers 14 residues.

This clonotype was detected ten times or more. This sequence joins TRBV5-1 and TRBJ2-7; TRBD1 aligns across 9 bases. This CDR3 region has 14 residues. With V trimmed by 4 bases and J by 6 bases, 8 bases remained unmatched. Germline V gene sequence: CDR1 SGHRS, CDR2 YFSETQ. The CDR3 region has the DNA TGCGCCAGCAGCATAGGGACAGGGCGTGGCGAGCAGTACGTC. Amino acids: CASSIGTGRGEQYV.

The chain uses TRBV6-5 and TRBJ1-1; tentative D call: TRBD1 (6 bases). In germline, CDR1 is MNHEY, CDR2 SVGAGI. With 2 bases removed from V and 5 bases from J, the gap between germline ends came to 21 bases. CDR3 length: 17 residues. The CDR3 region is CASSYRPGFGGQTEAFF. DNA of the CDR3: TGTGCCAGCAGTTACCGTCCAGGTTTTGGGGGCCAGACTGAAGCTTTCTTT.

This clonotype was seen more than once but under ten times. The V gene is TRBV12-3 or TRBV12-4, the J gene TRBJ1-1, with D tentatively TRBD1 (6 bases). This CDR3 is 15 amino acids long. The ends were cut back, 1 base at V and 6 bases at J, with 15 bases in the middle. The CDR3 is CASSLEGRGYAEAFF. In DNA form, the CDR3 reads TGTGCCAGCAGTTTAGAGGGCAGGGGCTACGCTGAAGCTTTCTTT.

The chain recombines TRBV5-1 with TRBJ2-6; no firm D call. CDR3 length: 14 residues. In germline, CDR1 is SGHRS, CDR2 YFSETQ. V dropped 8 bases and J dropped 2 bases, with 11 bases sitting between them. CDR3: CASTTETGANVLTF. CDR3 DNA: TGCGCCAGTACAACGGAGACTGGGGCCAACGTCCTGACTTTC.